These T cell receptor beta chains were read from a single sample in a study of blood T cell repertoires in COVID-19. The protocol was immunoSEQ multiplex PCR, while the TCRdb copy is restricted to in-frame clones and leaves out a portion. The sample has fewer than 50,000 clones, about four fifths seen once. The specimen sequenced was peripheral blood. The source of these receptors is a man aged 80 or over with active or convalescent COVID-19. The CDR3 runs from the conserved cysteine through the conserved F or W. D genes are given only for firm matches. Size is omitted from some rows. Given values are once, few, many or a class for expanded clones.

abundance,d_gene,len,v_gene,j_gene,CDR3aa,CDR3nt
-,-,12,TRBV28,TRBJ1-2,CASSWGRYGYTF,TGTGCCAGCAGCTGGGGGAGGTATGGCTACACCTTC
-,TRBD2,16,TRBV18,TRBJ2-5,CASSALSGGPGETQYF,TGTGCCAGCTCCGCGCTTAGCGGGGGACCGGGGGAGACCCAGTACTTC
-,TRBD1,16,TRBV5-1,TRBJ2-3,CASSLDRGASTDTQYF,TGCGCCAGCAGCTTGGACAGGGGGGCTAGCACAGATACGCAGTATTTT
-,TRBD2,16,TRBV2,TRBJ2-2,CASKHRTSGGAGELFF,TGTGCCAGCAAACATCGGACTAGCGGGGGAGCCGGGGAGCTGTTTTTT
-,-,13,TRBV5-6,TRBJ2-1,CASSFPRYNEQFF,TGTGCCAGCAGCTTCCCCCGGTACAATGAGCAGTTCTTC
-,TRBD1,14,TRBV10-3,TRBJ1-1,CAISEQTGGFEAFF,TGTGCCATCAGTGAGCAGACAGGGGGCTTTGAAGCTTTCTTT
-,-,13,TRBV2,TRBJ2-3,CASSESSTDTQYF,TGTGCCAGCAGTGAATCTAGCACAGATACGCAGTATTTT
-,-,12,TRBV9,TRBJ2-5,CASSVEGSLQYF,TGTGCCAGCAGCGTAGAAGGTAGCCTCCAGTACTTC
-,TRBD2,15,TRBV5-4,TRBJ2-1,CASSSVGLAGIEQFF,TGTGCCAGCAGTTCGGTCGGGCTAGCGGGGATTGAGCAGTTCTTC
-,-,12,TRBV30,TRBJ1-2,CAWIRQVYGYTF,TGTGCCTGGATACGACAGGTCTATGGCTACACCTTC
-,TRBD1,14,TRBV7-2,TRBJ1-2,CASSSRQGLRGYTF,TGTGCCAGCAGCTCTCGACAGGGTTTGAGGGGCTACACCTTC
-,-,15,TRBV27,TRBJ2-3,CASSRGTVPTDTQYF,TGTGCCAGCAGTCGCGGGACAGTCCCCACAGATACGCAGTATTTT
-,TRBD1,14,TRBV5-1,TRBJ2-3,CASSSGTGYDTQYF,TGCGCCAGCAGCTCCGGGACAGGGTATGATACGCAGTATTTT
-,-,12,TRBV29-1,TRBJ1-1,CSVETDNTEAFF,TGCAGCGTGGAAACAGATAACACTGAAGCTTTCTTT
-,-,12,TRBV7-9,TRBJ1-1,CASSLPGTEAFF,TGTGCCAGCAGCTTACCGGGAACTGAAGCTTTCTTT
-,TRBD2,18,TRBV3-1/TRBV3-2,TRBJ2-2,CASSTEAGGPVWTGELFF,TGTGCCAGCAGCACCGAAGCGGGGGGGCCTGTTTGGACCGGGGAGCTGTTTTTT
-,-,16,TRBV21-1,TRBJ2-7,CASSKGGAGVRYEQYF,TGTGCCAGCAGCAAAGGAGGGGCAGGGGTGCGCTACGAGCAGTACTTC
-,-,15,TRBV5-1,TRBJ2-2,CASSLVRGGTGELFF,TGCGCCAGCAGCTTGGTCCGGGGTGGAACCGGGGAGCTGTTTTTT
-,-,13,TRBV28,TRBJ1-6,CATGGGENSPLHF,TGTGCCACCGGCGGCGGGGAGAATTCACCCCTCCACTTT
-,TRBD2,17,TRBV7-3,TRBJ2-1,CASSLTGLAGENNEQFF,TGTGCCAGCAGCTTAACGGGGCTAGCGGGAGAAAACAATGAGCAGTTCTTC
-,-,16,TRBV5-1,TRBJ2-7,CASSLAAGTGYEGQYF,TGCGCCAGCAGCTTGGCGGCGGGGACGGGCTACGAAGGGCAGTACTTC
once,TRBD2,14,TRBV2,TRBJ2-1,CASNLAGTHNEQFF,TGTGCCAGCAACTTAGCGGGAACCCACAATGAGCAGTTCTTC
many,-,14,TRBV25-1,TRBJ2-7,CASSESIDFYEQYF,TGTGCCAGCAGTGAATCAATAGATTTCTACGAGCAGTACTTC
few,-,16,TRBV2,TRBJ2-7,CASSVGGWEPSYEQYF,TGTGCCAGCAGTGTCGGAGGGTGGGAGCCATCCTACGAGCAGTACTTC
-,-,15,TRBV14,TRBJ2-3,CASSPLTGSTDTQYF,TGTGCCAGCAGCCCCCTGACGGGGAGCACAGATACGCAGTATTTT
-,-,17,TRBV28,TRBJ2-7,CASSLSGVGQSSYEQYF,TGTGCCAGCAGTTTATCCGGTGTGGGGCAATCATCCTACGAGCAGTACTTC
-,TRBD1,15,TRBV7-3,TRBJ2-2,CASSSGQGNTGELFF,TGTGCCAGCAGCTCGGGACAGGGAAACACCGGGGAGCTGTTTTTT
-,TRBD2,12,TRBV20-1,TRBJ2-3,CSASMATGGQYF,TGCAGTGCTAGTATGGCAACGGGAGGGCAGTATTTT
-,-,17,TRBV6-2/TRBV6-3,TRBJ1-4,CASSYVLPGNRDEKLFF,TGTGCCAGCAGTTACGTGCTCCCCGGGAATCGGGATGAAAAACTGTTTTTT
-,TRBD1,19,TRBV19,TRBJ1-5,CASSSRRTGDYSSNQPQHF,TGTGCCAGTAGTAGTCGCCGGACAGGGGATTATTCGAGCAATCAGCCCCAGCATTTT
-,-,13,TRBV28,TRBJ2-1,CASSLGGYNEQFF,TGTGCCAGCAGTTTAGGCGGCTACAATGAGCAGTTCTTC
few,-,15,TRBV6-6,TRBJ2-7,CATRVGGVNSYEQYF,TGTGCCACCAGGGTTGGCGGAGTGAACTCCTACGAGCAGTACTTC
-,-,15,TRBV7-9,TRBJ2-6,CASSFASSGANVLTF,TGTGCCAGCAGCTTCGCTAGCTCTGGGGCCAACGTCCTGACTTTC
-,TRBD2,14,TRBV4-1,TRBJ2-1,CASAVGGAYNEQFF,TGCGCCAGCGCGGTCGGGGGGGCCTACAATGAGCAGTTCTTC
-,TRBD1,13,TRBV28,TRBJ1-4,CASKDRANEKLFF,TGTGCCAGTAAGGACAGGGCTAATGAAAAACTGTTTTTT
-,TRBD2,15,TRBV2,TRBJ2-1,CASSPGTSRGNEQFF,TGTGCCAGCAGTCCCGGGACTAGCCGCGGGAATGAGCAGTTCTTC
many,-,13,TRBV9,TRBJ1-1,CASSVQENTEAFF,TGTGCCAGCAGCGTACAGGAGAACACTGAAGCTTTCTTT
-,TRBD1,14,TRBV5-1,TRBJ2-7,CASSLTGGPYEQYF,TGCGCCAGCAGCTTGACAGGGGGCCCCTACGAGCAGTACTTC
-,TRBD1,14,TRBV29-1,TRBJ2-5,CSVERTGSQETQYF,TGCAGCGTTGAGAGGACAGGGAGTCAAGAGACCCAGTACTTC
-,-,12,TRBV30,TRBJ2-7,CAWSPTGYEQYF,TGTGCCTGGAGTCCAACAGGGTACGAGCAGTACTTC
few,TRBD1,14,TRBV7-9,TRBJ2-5,CASSSWTGQETQYF,TGTGCCAGCAGCTCCTGGACAGGACAAGAGACCCAGTACTTC
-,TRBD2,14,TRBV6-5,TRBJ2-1,CASSLSGGYNEQFF,TGTGCCAGCAGTTTGAGCGGGGGATACAATGAGCAGTTCTTC
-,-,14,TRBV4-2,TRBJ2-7,CASSSYDRSYEQYF,TGTGCCAGCAGCTCATACGACAGATCCTACGAGCAGTACTTC
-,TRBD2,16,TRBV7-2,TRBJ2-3,CASSKSGGASTDTQYF,TGTGCCAGCAGCAAGAGCGGGGGCGCTAGCACAGATACGCAGTATTTT
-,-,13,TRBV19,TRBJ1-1,CASRKSRDTEAFF,TGTGCCAGTAGGAAGTCCCGGGACACTGAAGCTTTCTTT
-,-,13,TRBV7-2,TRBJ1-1,CASSLGMNTEAFF,TGTGCCAGCAGCTTAGGTATGAACACTGAAGCTTTCTTT
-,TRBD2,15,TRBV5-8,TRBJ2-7,CASSGRLAGYYEQYF,TGTGCCAGCAGCGGCAGACTAGCGGGATACTACGAGCAGTACTTC
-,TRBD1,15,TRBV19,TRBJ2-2,CATLPPGQGAGELFF,TGTGCTACACTGCCCCCGGGACAGGGCGCCGGGGAGCTGTTTTTT
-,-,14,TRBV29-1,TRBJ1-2,CSVDLLQGSDGYTF,TGCAGCGTTGATCTTCTACAGGGAAGTGACGGCTACACCTTC
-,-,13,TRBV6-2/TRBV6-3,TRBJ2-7,CASSYGLFGEQYF,TGTGCCAGCAGTTACGGACTGTTCGGCGAGCAGTACTTC
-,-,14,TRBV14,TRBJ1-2,CASSQGTNNYGYTF,TGTGCCAGCAGCCAAGGAACAAATAACTATGGCTACACCTTC
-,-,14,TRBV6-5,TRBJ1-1,CASSLGTLGTEAFF,TGTGCCAGCAGCCTGGGGACACTAGGGACTGAAGCTTTCTTT
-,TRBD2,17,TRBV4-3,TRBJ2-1,CASSQVGGGLSYNEQFF,TGCGCCAGCAGCCAAGTGGGGGGAGGGCTCTCCTACAATGAGCAGTTCTTC
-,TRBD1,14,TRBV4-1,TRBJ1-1,CASSQGQKNTEAFF,TGCGCCAGCAGCCAGGGACAGAAAAACACTGAAGCTTTCTTT
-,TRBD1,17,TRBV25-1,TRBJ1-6,CASRSRDRNLYNSPLHF,TGTGCCAGCAGGTCCCGGGACAGAAATCTTTATAATTCACCCCTCCACTTT